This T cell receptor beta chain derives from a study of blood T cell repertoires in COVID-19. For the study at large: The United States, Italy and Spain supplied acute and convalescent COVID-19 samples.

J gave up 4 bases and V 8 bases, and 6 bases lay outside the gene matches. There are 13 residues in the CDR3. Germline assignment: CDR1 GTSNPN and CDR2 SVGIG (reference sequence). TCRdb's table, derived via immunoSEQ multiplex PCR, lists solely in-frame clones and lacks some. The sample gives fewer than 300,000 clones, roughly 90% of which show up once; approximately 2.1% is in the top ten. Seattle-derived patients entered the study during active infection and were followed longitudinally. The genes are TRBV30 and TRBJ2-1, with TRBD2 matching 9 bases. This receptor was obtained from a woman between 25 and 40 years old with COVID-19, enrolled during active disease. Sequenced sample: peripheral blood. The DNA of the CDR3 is TGTGCCCTGACTAGCGGCCCATACAATGAGCAGTTCTTC. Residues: CALTSGPYNEQFF.